This T cell receptor (beta chain) came from a study of shared clonotypes between healthy human individuals. Repertoires were generated with immunoSEQ multiplex PCR, while TCRdb's copy carries only in-frame clones and drops some. Of under 650,000 clones listed, about 95% are singletons. Trimming pared 6 bases from V and 5 bases from J, leaving 11 bases between. This CDR3 contains 13 residues. The germline gives CDR1 MDHEN, CDR2 SYDVKM. The TCR originated in a woman aged 25 to 45 in good health. The chain couples TRBV28 to TRBJ1-5; D remains ambiguous. Sequences were obtained from naive CD4+ T cells sorted from blood. The subset denotes: CD45RA+ positively selected. The CDR3 bases are TGTGCCAGCAGATCGGGCCTGGATCAGCCCCAGCATTTT. This gives the protein CASRSGLDQPQHF. Looking up the rest from reference TRBV28 and TRBJ1-5 gives the full variable domain: DVKVTQSSRYLVKRTGEKVFLECVQDMDHENMFWYRQDPGLGLRLIYFSYDVKMKEKGDIPEGYSVSREKKERFSLILESASTNQTSMYLCASRSGLDQPQHFGDGTRLSIL.